Sequencing of this T cell receptor (beta chain) was carried out in a study of T-cell reconstitution after alpha-beta-depleted transplantation in children. General study results and limits: T-cell counts and diversity at one year following transplant were attributed mainly to newly produced T cells. By about two months after transplant, alpha-beta T cells reportedly arose from several hundred graft clones that had expanded.

This clonotype was counted a few times. Its matching antigen is unknown. Unique molecular identifiers were incorporated during preparation of the TCRbeta library. In TCRdb, the PCR reads were re-called with MiXCR into one record per CDR3 protein. The sample gives around 670,000 distinct CDR3 sequences, under 15% of which show up once; about 0.77% is in the top ten. Germline V gene lookup returns CDR1 SGHRS and CDR2 YFSETQ. This CDR3 contains 15 residues. With 2 bases removed from V and 3 bases from J, the gap between germline ends came to 15 bases. The sample consisted of PBMCs, taken before TCRalphabeta/CD19-depleted stem cell transplant. The receptor was isolated from a girl aged 2 to 10 with congenital amegakaryocytic thrombocytopenia, due to receive a stem cell transplant. The V gene is TRBV5-1, the J gene TRBJ2-7; D possibly corresponds to TRBD1 (7 bases). CDR3 bases: TGCGCCAGCAGCTTAAGACAGGGCGGGGACTACGAGCAGTACTTC. Amino acid sequence: CASSLRQGGDYEQYF.